These T cell receptor beta chains were read from a single sample in a study of CD8+CD57+ T cells in acquired aplastic anemia. TCRdb passed the reads through MiXCR, listing each CDR3 protein once. The repertoire holds roughly 260,000 distinct CDR3 sequences, with about 44% as singletons. Sequencing was performed on sorted CD4+, CD8+, or CD8+CD57+ T cells (not recorded which) from PBMCs. These TCRs come from a human donor with aplastic anemia. CDR3s include the opening cysteine and the closing phenylalanine or tryptophan. Each record gives: J gene, V gene, CDR3 length, clone size, D gene, CDR3 DNA, CDR3 protein. The D gene is left open where the match is weak. Clone size is shown for a subset of rows, as once, few, many or a class of expanded clone.

>TRBJ1-4|TRBV7-8|15|many|TRBD1
TGTGCCAGCAGCTTAGGCAGGGGGGGAGATGAAAAACTGTTTTTT
CASSLGRGGDEKLFF
>TRBJ1-2|TRBV11-1|18|NA|TRBD1
TGTGCCAGCAGCTTAGTTCAGGGGGCGGAAAGTGCTAACTATGGCTACACCTTC
CASSLVQGAESANYGYTF
>TRBJ1-2|TRBV7-9|16|NA|TRBD1
TGTGCCAGCAGCTTAGACCGACAGGGGCCTTACTATGGCTACACCTTC
CASSLDRQGPYYGYTF
>TRBJ2-3|TRBV27|13|few|NA
TGTGCCAGCTCATCGACCTACACAGATACGCAGTTTTTT
CASSSTYTDTQFF
>TRBJ2-1|TRBV29-1|14|many|TRBD1
TGCAGCGTGGCCGGGACAGGGGATTACAATGAGCAGTTCTTC
CSVAGTGDYNEQFF
>TRBJ2-7|TRBV7-6|14|many|NA
TGTGCCAGCAGCTTAGCGCTTGAGGCGGGCCCGCAGTACTTC
CASSLALEAGPQYF
>TRBJ2-7|TRBV19|14|many|TRBD1
TGTGCCAGTAGTATAACGGACAGGGACTACGAGCAGTACTTC
CASSITDRDYEQYF
>TRBJ2-7|TRBV10-3|14|NA|NA
TGTGCCATCAGTGAGTTTGACTTCTCCTACGAGCAGTACTTC
CAISEFDFSYEQYF
>TRBJ1-1|TRBV15|14|NA|NA
TGTGCCACCAGCAGAGACAGGGGCGGCGCTGAAGCTTTCTTT
CATSRDRGGAEAFF
>TRBJ1-1|TRBV9|14|NA|NA
TGTGCCAGCAGCTTACAGGCGGAGAACGCTGAAGCTTTCTTT
CASSLQAENAEAFF
>TRBJ2-7|TRBV24-1|12|many|NA
TGTGCCACCAGTCCGGGGCGGAACGAGCAGTACTTC
CATSPGRNEQYF
>TRBJ1-1|TRBV15|15|NA|TRBD1
TGTGCCACCAGCGGCAGGGGGCTGGGGAACACTGAAGCTTTCTTT
CATSGRGLGNTEAFF
>TRBJ1-2|TRBV7-2|16|NA|NA
TGTGCCAGCAGTGAACGGGGGGCAGGGGCCAACTATGGCTACACCTTC
CASSERGAGANYGYTF
>TRBJ1-2|TRBV11-1|13|NA|TRBD1
TGTGCCAGCAGCTGGGACAGCCTCTATGGCTACACCTTC
CASSWDSLYGYTF
>TRBJ2-7|TRBV5-1|14|NA|NA
TGCGCCAGCAGCCCAGGTGGGGGGTCCTACGAGCAGTACTTC
CASSPGGGSYEQYF
>TRBJ2-1|TRBV20-1|15|NA|NA
TGCAGTGCTGACCGGACAATGAGCTCCTACAATGAGCAGTTCTTC
CSADRTMSSYNEQFF
>TRBJ1-5|TRBV5-6|14|many|NA
TGTGCCAGCAGCTCCCGCCTTCGGAGGCAGCCCCAGCATTTT
CASSSRLRRQPQHF
>TRBJ1-2|TRBV4-3|15|NA|NA
TGCGCCAGCAGCCAAGATAGAGGAGCCGACTATGGCTACACCTTC
CASSQDRGADYGYTF
>TRBJ2-7|TRBV10-3|14|many|NA
TGTGCCATCAGGTTAGAAAAGCACCCCTCCGAGCAGTACTTC
CAIRLEKHPSEQYF
>TRBJ2-7|TRBV13|14|few|NA
TGTGCCAGCAGCTCCCGGGACTTGAGCTACGAGCAGTACTTC
CASSSRDLSYEQYF
>TRBJ2-7|TRBV30|11|NA|NA
TGTGCCTGGAGCCAAGACTACGTGCAGTACTTC
CAWSQDYVQYF
>TRBJ2-6|TRBV7-9|18|many|TRBD1
TGTGCCAGCATCCTAGCCAAGGGGGCAACCTCTGGGGCCAACGTCCTGACTTTC
CASILAKGATSGANVLTF
>TRBJ1-2|TRBV5-1|12|NA|NA
TGCGCCAGCACCTCAGGGGAGGGAGGCTACACCTTC
CASTSGEGGYTF
>TRBJ2-7|TRBV2|12|many|NA
TGTGCCAGCGGAAGACAGTCATACGAGCAGTACTTC
CASGRQSYEQYF
>TRBJ1-3|TRBV13|16|many|NA
TGTGCCAGCAGCTTAGGGCTTGGTAGCTCTGGAAACACCATATATTTT
CASSLGLGSSGNTIYF
>TRBJ2-7|TRBV30|13|NA|TRBD1
TGTGCCTGGAGTTCCGGGACAGGGGCGACGCAGTACTTC
CAWSSGTGATQYF
>TRBJ1-6|TRBV6-9|13|NA|TRBD1
TGTGCCGGGGGGGACAGCTCAGTGTTCCCCCTCCACTTT
CAGGDSSVFPLHF
>TRBJ2-7|TRBV7-9|15|NA|TRBD2
TGTGCCAGCAGGGTGAGCGGGGACGCTCTCGATGAGCAGTACTTC
CASRVSGDALDEQYF
>TRBJ2-5|TRBV6-5|13|many|TRBD2
TGTGCCAGCACGCCGGGGGGAAAAGAGACCCAGTACTTC
CASTPGGKETQYF
>TRBJ1-3|TRBV29-1|15|NA|TRBD1
TGCAGCGTGGGACAGGGGTCCTCCTCTGGGAACACCATATATTTT
CSVGQGSSSGNTIYF
>TRBJ2-2|TRBV9|16|many|TRBD2
TGTGCCAGCAGTCATTCAGGACTAGCGGACACCGGGGAGCTGTTTTTT
CASSHSGLADTGELFF
>TRBJ1-4|TRBV7-9|12|many|NA
TGTGCCAGCAGCTTGGTCAGTGAAAAACTGTTTTTT
CASSLVSEKLFF
>TRBJ1-4|TRBV11-2|14|many|NA
TGTGCCAGCAGCTGGGACGCAACTAATGAAAAACTGTTTTTT
CASSWDATNEKLFF
>TRBJ2-3|TRBV15|15|once|NA
TGTGCCACCAGCAGAGAATGGGGGGGCACAGATACGCAGTATTTT
CATSREWGGTDTQYF
>TRBJ2-1|TRBV4-3|17|NA|NA
TGCGCCAGCAGCCAAGATGGTCACAGCAGCTCCTACAATGAGCAGTTCTTC
CASSQDGHSSSYNEQFF
>TRBJ1-1|TRBV30|10|many|NA
TGTGCCTGGGGAGAGACTGAAGCTTTCTTT
CAWGETEAFF
>TRBJ1-4|TRBV20-1|12|NA|NA
TGCCGGGGAGGGGAGGGAGGTGAAAAACTGTTTTTT
CRGGEGGEKLFF
>TRBJ1-6|TRBV5-1|16|many|NA
TGCGCCAGCAGCTTGGCGGGGGCCGTCTATAATTCACCCCTCCACTTT
CASSLAGAVYNSPLHF
>TRBJ2-3|TRBV18|12|NA|NA
TGTGCCAGCTCACCATCTGAAGATACGCAGTATTTT
CASSPSEDTQYF
>TRBJ1-2|TRBV24-1|14|NA|NA
TGTGCCACCAGTGACCGGGACACTCGCTATGGCTACACCTTC
CATSDRDTRYGYTF
>TRBJ2-5|TRBV2|12|NA|NA
TGTGCCAGCAACCCAGGGGTGGAGACCCAGTACTTC
CASNPGVETQYF
>TRBJ2-7|TRBV27|14|few|TRBD2
TGTGCCAGCAGTCTTAGCGGGAGTGTCTACGAGCAGTACTTC
CASSLSGSVYEQYF
>TRBJ1-6|TRBV19|21|many|NA
TGTGCCACATCAACGTGGGGGATCCGTGCACTTCCACGGAGATATAATTCACCCCTCCACTTT
CATSTWGIRALPRRYNSPLHF
>TRBJ2-7|TRBV29-1|12|NA|TRBD1
TGCAGCGGACAGGGGGAAACCTACGAGCAGTACTTC
CSGQGETYEQYF
>TRBJ2-5|TRBV15|13|NA|TRBD1
TGTGCCACCAGCAGAGGGACAGGGGAGACCCAGTACTTC
CATSRGTGETQYF
>TRBJ2-7|TRBV20-1|14|once|TRBD2
TGCAGTGCCAGCATGCTAGCGGGAGGATACGAGCAGTACTTC
CSASMLAGGYEQYF
>TRBJ2-3|TRBV14|15|NA|NA
TGTGCCAGCAGCCAAGTAGTTAGGAGCGCAGATACGCAGTATTTT
CASSQVVRSADTQYF
>TRBJ2-1|TRBV7-9|16|NA|TRBD2
TGTGCCAGCAGCTTGGGGACTAGCGGGATCCACAATGAGCAGTTCTTC
CASSLGTSGIHNEQFF
>TRBJ2-6|TRBV24-1|15|NA|TRBD1
TGTGCCACCGGGACAGGGGGCTCTGGGGCCAACGTCCTGACTTTC
CATGTGGSGANVLTF
>TRBJ2-2|TRBV2|16|many|NA
TGTGCCACCCGAACTGAGACAGGCCAGAACACCGGGGAGCTGTTTTTT
CATRTETGQNTGELFF
>TRBJ2-7|TRBV12-3/TRBV12-4|15|NA|TRBD2
TGTGCCAGCAGTCAAACTAGCGGGGCTTCCTACGAGCAGTACTTC
CASSQTSGASYEQYF
>TRBJ2-2|TRBV12-3/TRBV12-4|13|NA|NA
TGTGCCAGCGCCAGTACGAACACCGGGGAGCTGTTTTTT
CASASTNTGELFF
>TRBJ1-2|TRBV12-1|11|many|NA
TGTGCCAGCAGAGAAGGTTATGGCTACACCTTC
CASREGYGYTF